These T cell receptor beta chains were read from a single sample in a study of CD8 T cells in ankylosing spondylitis. Each CDR3 protein is one row after TCRdb ran MiXCR on the 5' RACE reads. The sample holds more than 400,000 distinct CDR3 sequences, approximately 5.3% seen once. The material sequenced was blood, either unsorted or a sorted T cell fraction (not recorded which). Every receptor here comes from a male donor with ankylosing spondylitis. Both conserved end residues are trimmed from each CDR3.

j_call | v_call | cdr3_aa
TRBJ2-3 | TRBV11-2 | ASSLRRGSTSTDTQY
TRBJ2-3 | TRBV4-3 | ASSQGPGNTQY
TRBJ2-1 | TRBV6-2/TRBV6-3 | ASSYPDRVVGVSYNEQF
TRBJ1-5 | TRBV28 | ASSRRGPEPNSNQPQH
TRBJ1-5 | TRBV20-1 | SAIPRRTGNQPQH
TRBJ1-1 | TRBV29-1 | SVEDSGSGHTEAF
TRBJ2-7 | TRBV27 | ASSWWQRGPPYEQY
TRBJ2-1 | TRBV5-1 | ASSLVAALGYNEQF
TRBJ2-1 | TRBV24-1 | ATSDPGTSGDNEQF
TRBJ2-7 | TRBV12-3/TRBV12-4 | ASSWTGGLGEQY
TRBJ1-1 | TRBV29-1 | SVAGKMNTEAF
TRBJ2-1 | TRBV6-1 | ASSEDRESYNEQF
TRBJ2-1 | TRBV7-9 | ASTSTSGGTKQF
TRBJ1-6 | TRBV5-5 | ASSLDQGRSPLH
TRBJ2-1 | TRBV12-3/TRBV12-4 | ASSPSQSSGRGNEQF
TRBJ1-1 | TRBV5-5 | ASSRADPNTEAF
TRBJ1-1 | TRBV4-2 | ASSQLDSYTEAF
TRBJ1-2 | TRBV12-3/TRBV12-4 | ASSYGLNGYT
TRBJ2-7 | TRBV20-1 | SATGRQAYEQY
TRBJ2-3 | TRBV7-2 | ASSLDHTTDTQY
TRBJ1-1 | TRBV7-9 | ASSSTGGREPEAF
TRBJ2-6 | TRBV4-3 | ASSQEHSSGANVLT
TRBJ2-7 | TRBV7-6 | ASSFDREGYEQY
TRBJ1-2 | TRBV4-2 | ASSQEGGENFNGYT
TRBJ2-5 | TRBV5-1 | ASGGQDRTVETQY
TRBJ1-5 | TRBV7-2 | ASSPQPRVGNQPQH
TRBJ2-3 | TRBV28 | ASSDGTGTDTQY
TRBJ2-2 | TRBV12-3/TRBV12-4 | ASSLWGGAGELF
TRBJ2-5 | TRBV24-1 | ATSDGGGETQY
TRBJ1-2 | TRBV7-2 | ASSLQTGNYGYT
TRBJ1-6 | TRBV5-6 | ASSYRVSPLH
TRBJ2-1 | TRBV4-3 | ASSQTTGTLDYNEQF
TRBJ2-3 | TRBV3-1 | ASSQTQELDTQY
TRBJ1-2 | TRBV7-9 | ASSLEGQGYT
TRBJ2-6 | TRBV9 | ASSDFSGANVLT
TRBJ1-2 | TRBV3-1 | ASRVKGDDGGYT
TRBJ1-1 | TRBV29-1 | SVEDPGQENTEAF
TRBJ2-7 | TRBV20-1 | SARDQRGAHSYEQY
TRBJ1-5 | TRBV6-5 | ASSSSLDRVNQPQH
TRBJ1-5 | TRBV15 | ATSRDSHQPQH
TRBJ1-5 | TRBV20-1 | SARDPARNNQPQH
TRBJ2-2 | TRBV7-9 | ASSPIKGPNTGELF
TRBJ2-1 | TRBV5-1 | ASSLTAGGHEQF
TRBJ1-1 | TRBV9 | ASSHMNTEAF
TRBJ1-1 | TRBV5-1 | ASTIASQNTEAF
TRBJ2-4 | TRBV7-9 | ASSSRTSGAKNIQY
TRBJ2-7 | TRBV7-2 | ASSPAGPSLGEQY
TRBJ2-3 | TRBV10-3 | AISTEKEDTQY
TRBJ2-7 | TRBV27 | ASSQKATGSREQY
TRBJ1-1 | TRBV7-9 | ASSSQGGTEAF
TRBJ1-4 | TRBV5-5 | ASSLSIRGELF
TRBJ1-4 | TRBV15 | ATSNGTDEKLF
TRBJ2-7 | TRBV28 | AAGDYEQY
TRBJ2-5 | TRBV6-5 | ASSYLPGQSTRETQY
TRBJ1-3 | TRBV7-9 | ASSLIGALDGNTIY
TRBJ2-7 | TRBV20-1 | SARATVEGAGFYEQY